One sample yielded the 29 T cell receptor beta chains listed below, sequenced in a study of regulatory T cells in long-lasting Graves disease. Specified time point: persistent/refractory GD, antithyroid drugs over 5 years with positive TRAb. Extracted PBMC RNA gave rise to the TCR library. Libraries of TCR beta came from iRepertoire HTBI primers plus Arm-PCR of CDR3 regions. TCRdb re-analysed the multiplex PCR reads in MiXCR, keeping a single row per CDR3 protein. In the table there are hundreds of thousands of distinct CDR3 sequences, around 21% of which are singletons. The sample was peripheral blood mononuclear cells (PBMCs), taken when the disease was refractory, from a patient treated with antithyroid drugs. These receptor sequences come from a female donor with Graves disease.

The chain recombines TRBV30 with TRBJ2-7; 14 bases are shared with TRBD2. The junction had 12 bases not matched to a gene; V was cut back by 2 bases and J by 3 bases. Per germline, CDR1 GTSNPN and CDR2 SVGIG (reference sequence). The CDR3 is 18 amino acids. Written as DNA, the CDR3 is TGTGCCTGGAGTACTTCAGGACTAGCGGGAGGCCTGAACTACGAGCAGTACTTC. Encoded protein: CAWSTSGLAGGLNYEQYF.

The chain couples TRBV7-2 to TRBJ1-5; D not resolved. CDR1 is SGHTA, CDR2 FQGNSA, per germline. The V end was cut by 1 base, the J end by 5 bases, with 9 bases between. The CDR3 runs 14 residues. CDR3 residues: CASSLGSSYQPQHF. DNA of the CDR3: TGTGCCAGCAGCTTAGGATCCAGCTATCAGCCCCAGCATTTT. The full variable domain, in which reference TRBV7-2 and TRBJ1-5 provide the parts outside the CDR3, is GAGVSQSPSNKVTEKGKDVELRCDPISGHTALYWYRQSLGQGLEFLIYFQGNSAPDKSGLPSDRFSAERTGGSVSTLTIQRTQQEDSAVYLCASSLGSSYQPQHFGDGTRLSIL.

The V gene is TRBV6-2 or TRBV6-3, the J gene TRBJ2-6; unclear D gene. Germline-derived CDR1 and CDR2 are MNHEY and SVGEGT. With 5 bases removed from V and 1 base from J, the gap between germline ends came to 15 bases. This CDR3 has 17 residues. This chain's CDR3 is CASSEVDGVSGANVLTF. CDR3 nucleotides: TGTGCCAGCAGTGAAGTGGATGGTGTATCTGGGGCCAACGTCCTGACTTTC.

A few counts support this clonotype. V is TRBV28 and J is TRBJ1-3; a weak D match, TRBD1 (6 bases). The V gene lost 1 base and the J gene lost 5 bases, with 12 bases spanning the gap. Germline V gene data show CDR1 as MDHEN and CDR2 as SYDVKM. The CDR3 loop spans 15 amino acids. CDR3 residues: CASSLSQGLRNTIYF. The DNA of the CDR3 is TGTGCCAGCAGTTTATCTCAGGGGTTAAGAAACACCATATATTTT. Full variable domain (missing parts from reference TRBV28 and TRBJ1-3): DVKVTQSSRYLVKRTGEKVFLECVQDMDHENMFWYRQDPGLGLRLIYFSYDVKMKEKGDIPEGYSVSREKKERFSLILESASTNQTSMYLCASSLSQGLRNTIYFGEGSWLTVV.

This clonotype was detected many times. Here the CDR3 reads CASSQDLPDYGYTF. CDR3 DNA: TGTGCCAGCAGCCAAGATCTCCCAGACTATGGCTACACCTTC. V is TRBV3-1 and J is TRBJ1-2, with no clear D. Deletions cut 0 bases from V and 3 bases from J, with 8 bases between. The V gene's germline CDR1 is LGHDT and CDR2 YNNKEL (reference sequence). This CDR3 is built from 14 residues.

This clonotype was seen at least ten times. V and J are TRBV12-3 or TRBV12-4 and TRBJ1-1; 7 bases fit TRBD1. There are 16 residues in the CDR3. V gave up 5 bases and J gave up 6 bases; unmatched junction bases: 15. The CDR3 DNA sequence: TGTGCCAGCAGTCAGCCGGGACAGAACATTTTTTCTGAAGCTTTCTTT. Protein product: CASSQPGQNIFSEAFF.

This clonotype was found many times. V usage is TRBV27 and J usage is TRBJ1-1; 8 bases map to TRBD1. V dropped 3 bases and J dropped 11; count of bases not matched to a gene: 11. Germline CDR1 MNHEY, CDR2 SMNVEV (reference sequence). The CDR3 has 14 amino acids. In DNA, the CDR3 is TGTGCCAGCAGTTTGAGACAGGGGTATTTGGGTGCTTTCTTT. Amino acids: CASSLRQGYLGAFF.

This clonotype was counted at least ten times. This sequence joins TRBV14 and TRBJ2-7; the match to TRBD2 covers 11 bases. CDR1 and CDR2 (germline): SGHDN, FVKESK. J lost 1 base, V lost 3 bases, and 11 bases had no gene match. The CDR3 is 18 amino acids. The DNA of the CDR3 is TGTGCCAGCAGCCAGGGACTAGCGGTCTTTAGGACATCCTACGAGCAGTACTTC. Its protein is CASSQGLAVFRTSYEQYF.

The CDR3 nucleotides read TGTGCCAGCAGAGACTGCAAGAGCTCCTACGAGCAGTACTTC. Amino acids: CASRDCKSSYEQYF. The genes are TRBV28 and TRBJ2-7; no definite D call. CDR1 is MDHEN, CDR2 SYDVKM, per germline. Trimming pared 6 bases from V and 0 bases from J, leaving 12 bases between. The CDR3 covers 14 residues. Filled out from reference TRBV28 and TRBJ2-7, the complete variable domain reads DVKVTQSSRYLVKRTGEKVFLECVQDMDHENMFWYRQDPGLGLRLIYFSYDVKMKEKGDIPEGYSVSREKKERFSLILESASTNQTSMYLCASRDCKSSYEQYFGPGTRLTVT.

In its sample, this clonotype was seen a few times. V usage is TRBV3-2 and J usage is TRBJ1-5. TRBV3-2 is shown as a pseudogene. The CDR3 runs 19 residues. The CDR3 protein is CASSQGVKETPDSNQPQHF. CDR3 DNA sequence: TGTGCCAGCAGCCAAGGAGTAAAGGAAACACCGGATAGCAATCAGCCCCAGCATTTT.

The V and J genes are TRBV20-1 and TRBJ2-7; maybe TRBD2 (5 bases). CDR1 and CDR2 (germline): DFQATT, SNEGSKA (reference sequence). This CDR3 contains 12 residues. The V end lost 6 bases, the J end lost 5 bases, and 14 bases lay between the germline ends. The CDR3 protein is CSAGDTLDEQYF. Here the CDR3 DNA reads TGCAGTGCGGGAGACACCCTGGACGAGCAGTACTTC.

The chain carries TRBV12-3 or TRBV12-4 and TRBJ2-3, with TRBD2 matching 13 bases. The CDR3 loop spans 15 amino acids. With V trimmed by 7 bases and J by 3 bases, 4 bases remained unmatched. The DNA for the CDR3 is TGTGCCAGCAAGAGACTAGCGGGAGGTACAGATACGCAGTATTTT. It specifies CASKRLAGGTDTQYF.

This clonotype has a count of ten or more. The gene calls are TRBV20-1 and TRBJ2-5; D possibly uses TRBD1 or TRBD2 (6 bases each). CDR1 is DFQATT and CDR2 is SNEGSKA in the germline V gene (reference sequence). Trimming cost V 7 bases and J 5 bases, with 26 bases left between them. The CDR3 has 16 amino acids. Here the CDR3 reads CSGDKLRDRGGETQYF. As DNA, the CDR3 is TGCAGTGGAGATAAATTAAGGGACCGAGGGGGGGAGACCCAGTACTTC.

There are many counts of this clonotype. The V and J genes are TRBV20-1 and TRBJ1-6, with 7 positions matching TRBD1. CDR1 is DFQATT and CDR2 is SNEGSKA in the germline V gene (reference sequence). The CDR3 runs 15 residues. V shed 6 bases, J shed 5 bases, and the junction held 10 bases outside the gene matches. In nucleotides, the CDR3 is TGCAGTGCCACTTCCGGGACAGACAATAATTCACCCCTCCACTTT. This translates into CSATSGTDNNSPLHF.

This clonotype was detected many times. V and J are TRBV12-3 or TRBV12-4 and TRBJ1-5; 8 positions agree with TRBD1. V shed 6 bases, J shed 6 bases, and the junction held 4 bases outside the gene matches. This CDR3 is built from 13 residues. The CDR3: CASSQGAGQPQHF. CDR3 nucleotides: TGTGCCAGCAGCCAGGGGGCGGGTCAGCCCCAGCATTTT.

About this clonotype: Relative to the germline gene, one junction end is altered; a read error may explain this. V usage is TRBV20-1 and J usage is TRBJ2-1; the D gene is possibly TRBD2 (5 bases). CDR1 and CDR2 from the germline V gene are DFQATT and SNEGSKA (reference sequence). The CDR3 is made up of 11 amino acids. The CDR3 sequence: CSAGERYEQFF. The CDR3 DNA reads as TGCAGTGCTGGAGAGCGGTATGAGCAGTTCTTC.

This clonotype was recorded a few times. The V gene is TRBV29-1, the J gene TRBJ2-5; 7 positions agree with TRBD2. The CDR3 is 15 residues long. Trimming cost V 7 bases and J 0 bases; bases outside gene matches: 11. Germline loops: CDR1 SQVTM, CDR2 ANQGSEA. The CDR3 region has the DNA TGCAGCGCCCGCCGGTGGGCGGGAGACCAAGAGACCCAGTACTTC. This encodes CSARRWAGDQETQYF.

The chain couples TRBV20-1 to TRBJ2-7; 13 bases fit TRBD2. This CDR3 contains 14 residues. Germline CDR1 is DFQATT and CDR2 is SNEGSKA (reference sequence). V trimming: 6 bases; J trimming: 6 bases; junction bases outside the gene matches: 8. The CDR3 here is CSAAGLAGTPEQYF. The DNA for the CDR3 is TGCAGTGCCGCGGGACTAGCGGGAACCCCCGAGCAGTACTTC.

This clonotype was observed at least ten times. The chain carries TRBV12-3 or TRBV12-4 and TRBJ2-7, with 8 bases fitting TRBD2. This CDR3 is 15 amino acids long. Trimming removed 6 bases from V and 3 bases from J; junction bases left unmatched: 10. In DNA, the CDR3 is TGTGCCAGCAGCACCACTAGCGGAAGAGACTACGAGCAGTACTTC. This sequence encodes CASSTTSGRDYEQYF.

V gene TRBV7-2 combines with J gene TRBJ1-4; no firm D call. The length of the CDR3 is 16 residues. Trimming left V 1 base short and J 0 bases short, with 9 bases between. Germline CDR1 reads SGHTA; CDR2 reads FQGNSA. CDR3 amino acids: CASSLVSRTTNEKLFF. In nucleotides, the CDR3 is TGTGCCAGCAGCTTAGTGTCCCGCACAACTAATGAAAAACTGTTTTTT.

In this sample, this clonotype turned up many times. The rearrangement joins TRBV7-2 to TRBJ1-1, with D unclear. The germline V gene has CDR1 SGHTA and CDR2 FQGNSA. V was shortened by 8 bases and J by 0 bases, with 10 bases between the two germline ends. The length of the CDR3 is 13 residues. The CDR3, as DNA: TGTGCCAGCCGCGGGATGATGAACACTGAAGCTTTCTTT. It yields the protein CASRGMMNTEAFF.

This clonotype was picked up a small number of times. The chain links TRBV20-1 to TRBJ2-7; TRBD2 matches at 8 bases. The germline CDR1 and CDR2 sequences are DFQATT and SNEGSKA (reference sequence). V lost 0 bases to trimming and J lost 5 bases; unmatched junction nucleotides: 9. This CDR3 is built from 15 residues. The CDR3 is CSARDVRREVNEQYF. For the CDR3, the DNA is TGCAGTGCTAGAGATGTCCGGCGGGAGGTCAACGAGCAGTACTTC.

This clonotype was counted at least ten times. The chain is built from TRBV29-1 and TRBJ2-7; TRBD2 agrees at 7 bases. Germline values: CDR1 SQVTM, CDR2 ANQGSEA. The CDR3 contains 11 residues. The V and J ends lost 6 bases and 2 bases, in that order; junction bases with no gene match: 1. CDR3 sequence: CSVAGAYEQYF. The CDR3 bases are TGCAGCGTCGCGGGGGCCTACGAGCAGTACTTC.

This clonotype appeared many times. V usage is TRBV20-1 and J usage is TRBJ1-1; possibly TRBD1 for D (6 bases). The CDR3 loop spans 13 amino acids. Germline V gives CDR1 DFQATT, CDR2 SNEGSKA (reference sequence). The chain's CDR3 is CSPRGGIGTEAFF. The CDR3 DNA is TGCAGCCCAAGGGGGGGGATCGGCACTGAAGCTTTCTTT.

The chain carries TRBV18 and TRBJ1-6, with D possibly matching TRBD1 (6 bases). V lost 3 bases, J lost 12 bases, and 21 bases lay in between. The CDR3 is made up of 16 amino acids. Per the germline V gene, CDR1 is KGHSH and CDR2 is LQKENI. DNA of the CDR3: TGTGCCAGCTCACCGCAACCCTGGGACACCCCCCGACCCCTCCACTTT. Its protein product is CASSPQPWDTPRPLHF.

The sample holds a few counts of this clonotype. The chain uses TRBV10-3 and TRBJ1-1, with unresolved D. Germline V CDR1 and CDR2: ENHRY, SYGVKD. The CDR3 runs 12 residues. Trimming took 3 bases from V and 2 from J, leaving 4 bases between them. The CDR3 spells CAISEGNTEAFF. The CDR3 region has the DNA TGTGCCATCAGTGAAGGCAACACTGAAGCTTTCTTT.

The chain uses TRBV30 and TRBJ2-7; 12 nucleotides line up with TRBD1. The ends lost 0 bases at V and 9 bases at J; junction bases unmatched: 12. The CDR3 covers 16 residues. Germline CDR1 is GTSNPN and CDR2 is SVGIG (reference sequence). CDR3 sequence reads: CAWSVRAGTGGVGQYF. The CDR3 region has the DNA TGTGCCTGGAGTGTACGGGCCGGGACAGGGGGCGTCGGGCAGTACTTC. The full variable domain, its missing parts supplied by reference TRBV30 and TRBJ2-7, is SQTIHQWPATLVQPVGSPLSLECTVEGTSNPNLYWYRQAAGRGLQLLFYSVGIGQISSEVPQNLSASRPQDRQFILSSKKLLLSDSGFYLCAWSVRAGTGGVGQYFGPGTRLTVT.

This clonotype occurred a few times. The DNA for the CDR3 is TGCAGTGCTAGAGTAGGACTAGCGGACTACGAGCAGTACTTC. Translated, it gives CSARVGLADYEQYF. This chain links TRBV20-1 with TRBJ2-7, with TRBD2 matching 10 bases. Germline lookup yields CDR1 DFQATT and CDR2 SNEGSKA (reference sequence). The J segment lost 3 bases and the V segment lost 1 base, leaving 3 bases of the junction unmatched. The CDR3 contains 14 residues.

This chain links TRBV29-1 with TRBJ2-6; D ambiguous. V lost 6 bases to trimming and J lost 0 bases, with 18 bases between them. This CDR3 spans 17 amino acids. In germline, CDR1 is SQVTM, CDR2 ANQGSEA. This CDR3 is CSVRGEDRASGANVLTF. The CDR3, as DNA: TGCAGCGTCCGAGGTGAAGACCGAGCCTCTGGGGCCAACGTCCTGACTTTC.